The sequence of this TCR beta chain was determined in a study of blood T cell repertoires in COVID-19. Study in general: The United States, Italy and Spain provided the acute and convalescent COVID-19 samples. The cDNA or gDNA used as material had been derived from T cells, B-cell-depleted T cells, or PBMCs.

In the study's own analysis: How many nucleated cells were present was estimated from reference gene primer amplification. Produced via immunoSEQ multiplex PCR; TCRdb's table is partial and in-frame only. V and J calls and clone size are as listed in that table; D and trimming were resolved from the DNA. The top ten clones hold more than 30% of a sample with roughly 100,000 clones, 65% to 90% of them seen once. CDR1 is MNHNS, CDR2 SASEGT, per germline. V lost 3 bases to trimming and J lost 0 bases; unmatched junction nucleotides: 8. This CDR3 comprises 17 residues. This clone has just a few counts. The V call is TRBV6-1, the J call TRBJ1-5; 7 positions match TRBD1. The source of this sequence is a man older than 75 with acute or convalescent COVID-19. The specimen was peripheral blood. The CDR3 region has the DNA TGTGCCAGCAGTGATAGCGGCAGGGGGTATAGCAATCAGCCCCAGCATTTT. It translates to CASSDSGRGYSNQPQHF.